The rows below give T cell receptor beta chains drawn from one sample of a study of Ad26.COV2.S vaccination and SARS-CoV-2 variants. Produced via immunoSEQ multiplex PCR; TCRdb's table is partial and in-frame only. The sample has 440,000 or so clones; around 92% are singletons. The sample here was peripheral blood, taken in a trial of Ad26.COV2.S vaccine versus placebo. The receptors were sampled from a person between 18 and 60 years old who received the Ad26.COV2.S COVID-19 vaccine or a placebo. Both conserved end residues are part of each CDR3. Size is stated for part of the rows, as once, few or many counts, or as a class when the clone is expanded.

size	V	J	CDR3
.	TRBV5-3	TRBJ2-5	CARSTRQGVQETQYF
.	TRBV27	TRBJ1-2	CASSSFGTGSNYGYTF
.	TRBV18	TRBJ1-6	CASSIGTGESNSPLHF
once	TRBV15	TRBJ2-7	CATSREDRQGAGQYF
.	TRBV27	TRBJ2-7	CASRDTRDRGYEQYF
few	TRBV10-1	TRBJ1-1	CASSPFGTGSEAFF
.	TRBV6-4	TRBJ1-2	CASSDERGVQRGYGYTF
.	TRBV30	TRBJ2-2	CAFQGFSAGELFF
few	TRBV20-1	TRBJ1-3	CSASPSDRVSNTIYF
.	TRBV5-4	TRBJ2-1	CASSGTGLLDNEQFF
.	TRBV5-4	TRBJ2-2	CASSFRGGAATGELFF
.	TRBV4-3	TRBJ2-2	CASSQWSDRTRNTGELFF
.	TRBV30	TRBJ2-3	CAGDQSTDTQYF
.	TRBV6-2/TRBV6-3	TRBJ1-4	CASSYSPRDSANEKLFF
.	TRBV7-2	TRBJ1-3	CASSGTKGNTIYF
.	TRBV30	TRBJ1-2	CAWSVGVRGLYGYTF
.	TRBV2	TRBJ1-4	CASSDPGEKLFF
.	TRBV11-2	TRBJ1-2	CASRARGQVRSNYGYTF
.	TRBV6-2/TRBV6-3	TRBJ2-3	CASSSRQLGQDTQYF
.	TRBV7-9	TRBJ2-5	CASSLALRTGPTNQETQYF
.	TRBV6-5	TRBJ2-6	CASRTIGSGANVLTF
.	TRBV4-1	TRBJ2-7	CASSQVAYEQYF
.	TRBV5-4	TRBJ2-5	CASSTGLAGAQETQYF
.	TRBV5-1	TRBJ1-1	CASSLGGFNTEAFF
.	TRBV20-1	TRBJ1-5	CSASSQGKIYNQPQHF
.	TRBV18	TRBJ2-3	CASSRLAPMSTDTQYF
.	TRBV4-1	TRBJ1-5	CASSQDGGGLGGQPQHF
.	TRBV6-2/TRBV6-3	TRBJ1-6	CASSYLPVDIYNSPLHF
few	TRBV7-9	TRBJ1-1	CASSSRRMNTEAFF
.	TRBV3-1/TRBV3-2	TRBJ1-4	CASSHRVANEKLFF